A selection of T cell receptor beta chains follows, all from one sample in a study of blood T cell repertoires in COVID-19. The table came from immunoSEQ multiplex PCR; TCRdb's copy has only in-frame clones and leaves some out. The sample yields 90,000 to 140,000 clones, 80% to 90% seen once. Sequencing input: peripheral blood. These receptors were obtained from a woman in her 70s with acute or convalescent COVID-19. Both conserved end residues are trimmed from each CDR3. Fields, in order: D gene, clone size, J gene, V gene, CDR3 protein. A D gene is named only where the DNA matches it firmly. Only some rows state a clone size, as once, few, many or a class for expanded clones.

TRBD1 . TRBJ1-3 TRBV6-2/TRBV6-3 ASSDGQGASGNTIY
. once TRBJ2-1 TRBV5-4 ASSLINNEQF
TRBD1 . TRBJ1-5 TRBV7-7 ASTTQGAHGRGNQPQH
. . TRBJ2-2 TRBV6-5 ASRGGTSHTGELF
TRBD1 once TRBJ2-7 TRBV5-6 ASTPQGAAYEQY
TRBD2 . TRBJ2-3 TRBV6-5 ASRGLAGGPGTQY
. . TRBJ2-5 TRBV19 ASSSSGDVETQY
. . TRBJ2-1 TRBV4-1 ASSQRSSQNSYNEQF
. few TRBJ1-6 TRBV28 ASSPNWGHLSSYNSPLH
. . TRBJ1-1 TRBV6-5 ASQWNTEAF
. . TRBJ1-1 TRBV11-3 ASSPSTGPATEAF
TRBD1 . TRBJ1-5 TRBV27 ASSPGTGGQPQH
. . TRBJ2-1 TRBV10-3 AISLGGGLSEQF
. . TRBJ1-1 TRBV10-2 ASMQATEAF
TRBD1 once TRBJ1-6 TRBV30 AWSPRQGRSSPLH
. . TRBJ2-3 TRBV19 AAGDTQY
. . TRBJ1-3 TRBV7-2 ASSLGVWGVSSGNTIY
. . TRBJ2-1 TRBV6-5 ASSYSGDSYNEQF
. . TRBJ1-5 TRBV7-8 ASSLWSRESNQPQH
TRBD1 . TRBJ2-1 TRBV6-2/TRBV6-3 ASSSPGQVYEQF
. once TRBJ2-2 TRBV7-2 ASSKRVRDGELF
TRBD1 . TRBJ1-3 TRBV7-3 ASSLVGQGSGNTIY
. . TRBJ2-5 TRBV19 ASSGGTWETQY
TRBD1 few TRBJ2-1 TRBV6-5 ASSPMTGAYNEQF
. . TRBJ1-2 TRBV13 ASSSWTANYGYT
. . TRBJ1-2 TRBV5-6 ASSLLGSDGYT
. . TRBJ2-3 TRBV9 ASSVAVADTQY
. . TRBJ2-5 TRBV7-6 ASSLASGAGETQY
. . TRBJ2-1 TRBV5-1 ASSLAVQNGYNEQF
TRBD2 . TRBJ2-5 TRBV29-1 SVELAGVRETQY
. . TRBJ1-2 TRBV5-1 ASSLAANYGYT
TRBD2 . TRBJ2-5 TRBV11-2 ASSLDPGGVGTQY
TRBD1 . TRBJ1-2 TRBV7-3 AIWDRDSHLANYGYT
. . TRBJ1-5 TRBV2 ASSESGRDQPQH
. few TRBJ1-6 TRBV7-9 ASSLEGGLASPLH
TRBD2 . TRBJ2-1 TRBV7-8 ASSPGGLAGGPGEQF
TRBD1 . TRBJ1-2 TRBV7-2 ASTRSGTDNYGYT
. . TRBJ1-2 TRBV29-1 SVEDRGIGYT
. . TRBJ2-3 TRBV3-1/TRBV3-2 ASSQGATDTQY
TRBD2 . TRBJ2-3 TRBV6-5 ASLGLAGAYTQY
TRBD2 . TRBJ2-1 TRBV4-1 ASSQVAGSYNEQF
. . TRBJ1-2 TRBV6-5 ASSLLAGEGYT
TRBD2 . TRBJ2-1 TRBV19 ASSRQRGSSYNEQF
. . TRBJ2-5 TRBV11-2 ASSLDRQQETQY
TRBD1 . TRBJ1-2 TRBV3-1/TRBV3-2 ASSQSPGQGASGYT